The clone carrying this T cell receptor beta chain showed up many times. Its target is unknown. It was RNA transcripts that yielded the amplified TCR beta CDR3 regions. The TCR CDR3 first-round RT-PCR relied on the HTBI primer set. MiXCR, run by TCRdb on the multiplex PCR reads, gives a single entry per CDR3 protein. This table holds 350,000 or so distinct CDR3 sequences, 20% to 25% found once. The data originate from a study of T cells in Graves' hyperthyroidism and ophthalmopathy. General study points: Blood also held most thyroid clonotypes expanded beyond 0.001. Model output signaled ophthalmopathy a median about 6.3 months ahead of onset.

Per germline, CDR1 MNHNS and CDR2 SASEGT. V lost 6 bases and J 1 base, leaving 15 bases between the germline ends. The CDR3 is 15 residues long. Sequenced material: blood. The source is a woman between 50 and 59 years old with Graves' hyperthyroidism. The chain combines TRBV6-1 with TRBJ1-1, with D maybe TRBD1 (5 bases). The CDR3 DNA reads as TGTGCCAGCAGGGAATCCGGGACGGGGAACACTGAAGCTTTCTTT. This gives the protein CASRESGTGNTEAFF.